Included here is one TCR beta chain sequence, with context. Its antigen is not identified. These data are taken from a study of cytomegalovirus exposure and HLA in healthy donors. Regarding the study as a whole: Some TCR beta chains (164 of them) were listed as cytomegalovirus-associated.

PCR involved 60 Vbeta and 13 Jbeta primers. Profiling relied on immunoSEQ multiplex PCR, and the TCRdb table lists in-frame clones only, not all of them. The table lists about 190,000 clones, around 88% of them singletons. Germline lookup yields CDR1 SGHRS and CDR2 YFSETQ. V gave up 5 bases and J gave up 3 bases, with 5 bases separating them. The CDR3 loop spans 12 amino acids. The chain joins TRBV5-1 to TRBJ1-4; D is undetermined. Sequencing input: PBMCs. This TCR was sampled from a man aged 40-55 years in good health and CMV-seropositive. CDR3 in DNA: TGCGCCAGCAGATCCTCTAATGAAAAACTGTTTTTT. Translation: CASRSSNEKLFF.